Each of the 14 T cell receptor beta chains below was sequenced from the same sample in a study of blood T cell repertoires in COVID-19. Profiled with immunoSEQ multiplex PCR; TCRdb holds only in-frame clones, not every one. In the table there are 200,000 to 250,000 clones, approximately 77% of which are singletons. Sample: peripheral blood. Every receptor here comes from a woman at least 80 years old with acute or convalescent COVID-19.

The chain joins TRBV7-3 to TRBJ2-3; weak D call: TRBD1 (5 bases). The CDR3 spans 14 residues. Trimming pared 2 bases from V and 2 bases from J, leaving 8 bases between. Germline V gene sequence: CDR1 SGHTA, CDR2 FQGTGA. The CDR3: CASSLQGTTDTQYF. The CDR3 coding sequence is TGTGCCAGCAGCTTACAGGGTACCACAGATACGCAGTATTTT.

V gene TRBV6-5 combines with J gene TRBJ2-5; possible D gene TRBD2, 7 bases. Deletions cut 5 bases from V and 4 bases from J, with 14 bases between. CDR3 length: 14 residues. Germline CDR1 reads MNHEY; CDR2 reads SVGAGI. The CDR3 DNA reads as TGTGCCAGCAGTACTCGGGGGGCAAGAGAGACCCAGTACTTC. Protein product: CASSTRGARETQYF.

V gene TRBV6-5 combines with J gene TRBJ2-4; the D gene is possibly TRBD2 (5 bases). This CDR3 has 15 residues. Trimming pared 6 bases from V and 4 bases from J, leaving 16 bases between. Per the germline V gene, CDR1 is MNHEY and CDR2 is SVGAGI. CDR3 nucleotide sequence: TGTGCCAGCAGGCCCGGCGGGTTGGGAAAAAACATTCAGTACTTC. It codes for CASRPGGLGKNIQYF.

DNA for the CDR3: TGTGCCAGCACCACTAGCTCCGGGACCTACACTGAAGCTTTCTTT. Its protein product is CASTTSSGTYTEAFF. V usage is TRBV28 and J usage is TRBJ1-1; TRBD1 is a possible D gene (5 bases). Trimming left V 7 bases short and J 3 bases short, with 18 bases between. Looked up from germline, CDR1 is MDHEN and CDR2 is SYDVKM. There are 15 residues in the CDR3.

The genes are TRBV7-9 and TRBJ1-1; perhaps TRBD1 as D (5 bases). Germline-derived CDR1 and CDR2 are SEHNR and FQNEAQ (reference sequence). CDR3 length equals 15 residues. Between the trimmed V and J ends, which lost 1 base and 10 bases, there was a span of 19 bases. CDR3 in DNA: TGTGCCAGCAGCTTAGAGAGTTGGCTACAGGCAGGAGCTTTCTTT. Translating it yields CASSLESWLQAGAFF.

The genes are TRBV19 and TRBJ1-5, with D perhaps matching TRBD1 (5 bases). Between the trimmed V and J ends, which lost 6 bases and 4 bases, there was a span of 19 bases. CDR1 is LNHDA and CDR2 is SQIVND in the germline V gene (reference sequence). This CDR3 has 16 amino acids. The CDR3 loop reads CASRPVGPGGNQPQHF. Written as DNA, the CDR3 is TGTGCCAGTAGACCCGTTGGGCCCGGGGGTAATCAGCCCCAGCATTTT.

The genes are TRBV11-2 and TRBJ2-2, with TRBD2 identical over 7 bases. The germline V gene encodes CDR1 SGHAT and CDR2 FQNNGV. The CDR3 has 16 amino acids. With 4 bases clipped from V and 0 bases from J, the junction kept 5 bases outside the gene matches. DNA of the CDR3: TGTGCCAGCAGCTACAATGCGGGGGCGAACACCGGGGAGCTGTTTTTT. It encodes CASSYNAGANTGELFF.

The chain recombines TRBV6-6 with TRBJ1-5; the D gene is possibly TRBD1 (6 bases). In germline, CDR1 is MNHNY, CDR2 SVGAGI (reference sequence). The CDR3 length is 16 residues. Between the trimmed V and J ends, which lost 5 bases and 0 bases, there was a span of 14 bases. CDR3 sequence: CASSPLGQFSNQPQHF. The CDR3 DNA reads TGTGCCAGCAGTCCCCTCGGACAGTTTAGCAATCAGCCCCAGCATTTT.

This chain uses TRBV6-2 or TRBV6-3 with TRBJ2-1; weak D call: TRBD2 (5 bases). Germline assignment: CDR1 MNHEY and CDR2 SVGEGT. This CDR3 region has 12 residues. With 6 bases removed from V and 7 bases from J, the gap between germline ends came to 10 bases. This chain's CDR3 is CASSEGWNEQFF. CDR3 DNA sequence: TGTGCCAGCAGCGAGGGTTGGAATGAGCAGTTCTTC.

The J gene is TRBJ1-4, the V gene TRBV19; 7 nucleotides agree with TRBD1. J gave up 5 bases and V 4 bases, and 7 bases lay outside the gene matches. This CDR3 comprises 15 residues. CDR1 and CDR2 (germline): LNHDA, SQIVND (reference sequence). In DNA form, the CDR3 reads TGTGCCAGTAGTAAGCGGACAGGACCGAATGAAAAACTGTTTTTT. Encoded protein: CASSKRTGPNEKLFF.

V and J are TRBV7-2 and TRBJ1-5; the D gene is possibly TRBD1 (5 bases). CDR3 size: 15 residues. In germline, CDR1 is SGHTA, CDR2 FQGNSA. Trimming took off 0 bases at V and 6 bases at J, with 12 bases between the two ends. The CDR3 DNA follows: TGTGCCAGCAGCTTAGCGGGGGGGGACCGTCAGCCCCAGCATTTT. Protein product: CASSLAGGDRQPQHF. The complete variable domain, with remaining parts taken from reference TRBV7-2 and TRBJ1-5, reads GAGVSQSPSNKVTEKGKDVELRCDPISGHTALYWYRQSLGQGLEFLIYFQGNSAPDKSGLPSDRFSAERTGGSVSTLTIQRTQQEDSAVYLCASSLAGGDRQPQHFGDGTRLSIL.

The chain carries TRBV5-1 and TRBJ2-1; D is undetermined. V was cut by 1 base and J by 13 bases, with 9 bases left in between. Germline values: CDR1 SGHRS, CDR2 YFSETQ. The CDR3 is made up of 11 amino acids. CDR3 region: CASSLSEIQFF. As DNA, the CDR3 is TGCGCCAGCAGCTTGTCGGAGATCCAGTTCTTC.

CDR3 DNA: TGTGCCAGCAGGGCGGGGGGGCCCCACACCGGGGAGCTGTTTTTT. It encodes CASRAGGPHTGELFF. The chain carries TRBV27 and TRBJ2-2; 9 bases align to TRBD2. The CDR3 has 15 residues. Germline V gives CDR1 MNHEY, CDR2 SMNVEV (reference sequence). The V gene end was trimmed by 6 bases and the J gene end by 3 bases; junction bases not matched to a gene: 5.

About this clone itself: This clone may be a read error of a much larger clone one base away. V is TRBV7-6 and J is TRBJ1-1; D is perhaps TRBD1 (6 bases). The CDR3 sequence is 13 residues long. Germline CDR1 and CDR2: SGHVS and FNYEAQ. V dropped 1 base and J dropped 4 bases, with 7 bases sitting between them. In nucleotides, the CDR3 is TGTGCCAGCAGCTTAGGACAGGCCACTGAAGCTTTCTTT. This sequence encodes CASSLGQATEAFF.